Listed below are T cell receptor beta chains from one sample, sequenced in a study of cytomegalovirus exposure and HLA in healthy donors. Clones were read by immunoSEQ multiplex PCR, and TCRdb kept only the in-frame ones, dropping some. The data contain fewer than 120,000 clones, around 78% of them singletons. Sequencing was performed on PBMCs. These receptors were obtained from a woman in her 30s in good health and CMV-seronegative. CDR3s include the opening cysteine and the closing phenylalanine or tryptophan. A D gene is named only where the DNA matches it firmly. The listing skips clone size in some rows; elsewhere it reads once, few, many or a size class.

V gene	J gene	clone size	CDR3 length	D gene	CDR3 DNA	CDR3 protein
TRBV6-1	TRBJ1-1	NA	14	TRBD1	TGTGCCATAACCCCGGGACAGCTAAACACTGAAGCTTTCTTT	CAITPGQLNTEAFF
TRBV6-1	TRBJ1-5	few	15	TRBD1	TGTGCCAGCAGTCCCGGGACAGGGCTGAATCAGCCCCAGCATTTT	CASSPGTGLNQPQHF
TRBV9	TRBJ2-7	NA	14	TRBD1	TGTGCCAGCGGACCGGGACAGGGGATCTACGAGCAGTACTTC	CASGPGQGIYEQYF
TRBV7-9	TRBJ1-1	NA	15	TRBD1	TGTGCCAGCAGCTGGGAAGACAGGGGAGGCACTGAAGCTTTCTTT	CASSWEDRGGTEAFF
TRBV19	TRBJ1-1	NA	12	NA	TGTGCCAGTAGGAGAATAAGCACTGAAGCTTTCTTT	CASRRISTEAFF
TRBV7-2	TRBJ1-3	NA	15	TRBD1	TGTGCCAGCAGCTTATCGACAGGGTCAGGAAACACCATATATTTT	CASSLSTGSGNTIYF
TRBV6-1	TRBJ1-5	NA	15	NA	TGTGCCAGCAGTGAGGTGACAGCGTCTTATCAGCCCCAGCATTTT	CASSEVTASYQPQHF
TRBV4-2	TRBJ2-2	NA	20	TRBD2	TGTGCCAGCAGCCAAGAGGGGAGACTAGCGGGGGGGACGAACACCGGGGAGCTGTTTTTT	CASSQEGRLAGGTNTGELFF
TRBV11-2	TRBJ1-2	NA	15	NA	TGTGCCAGCAGCTTTCAACAGGGATTTAACTATGGCTACACCTTC	CASSFQQGFNYGYTF
TRBV7-9	TRBJ2-7	NA	14	NA	TGTGCCAGCAGCGTGACAGAGAACCCCTACGAGCAGTACTTC	CASSVTENPYEQYF
TRBV12-5	TRBJ2-1	once	17	NA	TGTGCTAGTGCCAACGCCACTAGGCCCCTATCCTACAATGAGCAGTTCTTC	CASANATRPLSYNEQFF
TRBV7-8	TRBJ2-1	NA	15	TRBD2	TGTGCCAGCAGCTTAACTAGCGGGGTTTACAATGAGCAGTTCTTC	CASSLTSGVYNEQFF
TRBV5-1	TRBJ2-5	few	13	NA	TGCGCCAGCAGGCCCGATGGAGCGGAGACCCAGTACTTC	CASRPDGAETQYF
TRBV5-6	TRBJ2-7	once	14	TRBD2	TGTGCCAGCAGCTTTAGCGGGTTCTCCTACGAGCAGTACTTC	CASSFSGFSYEQYF
TRBV4-3	TRBJ2-2	NA	15	NA	TGCGCCAGCAGCCATGGGGGCGCGAACACCGGGGAGCTGTTTTTT	CASSHGGANTGELFF
TRBV5-8	TRBJ2-3	NA	16	NA	TGTGCCAGCAGCTTGGTTTGGGGCGGGAAGGCAGATACGCAGTATTTT	CASSLVWGGKADTQYF
TRBV12-5	TRBJ2-1	once	13	TRBD2	TGTGCTAGTGGAGTAGCGGGAGAATTGGAGCAGTTCTTC	CASGVAGELEQFF
TRBV29-1	TRBJ2-4	NA	14	TRBD2	TGCAGCGTTGATGTAGCGGGAGGGCCCGGCATTCAGTACTTC	CSVDVAGGPGIQYF
TRBV2	TRBJ2-2	NA	15	TRBD2	TGTGCCAGCAGCCGTCGGACTAGCGCCACCGGGGAGCTGTTTTTT	CASSRRTSATGELFF
TRBV15	TRBJ2-7	NA	14	NA	TGTGCCACCAGTCCAGTGGGGGGCTCCTACGAGCAGTACTTC	CATSPVGGSYEQYF
TRBV18	TRBJ1-1	NA	15	NA	TGTGCCAGCTCACAATCTAGGGGCGGGAACACTGAAGCTTTCTTT	CASSQSRGGNTEAFF
TRBV5-4	TRBJ2-7	NA	17	TRBD2	TGTGCCAGCAGCTGGGGGAGGCGGACTAGCGGGATCAGCGAGCAGTACTTC	CASSWGRRTSGISEQYF
TRBV15	TRBJ1-2	few	13	NA	TGTGCCACCAGCAGTAGGGAGCACTATGGCTACACCTTC	CATSSREHYGYTF
TRBV28	TRBJ1-4	once	12	NA	TGTGCCAGCAGTTTTGGAGGTGAAAAACTGTTTTTT	CASSFGGEKLFF
TRBV7-8	TRBJ2-7	NA	14	NA	TGTGCCAGCAGCTTACTCAGCGGCCTATACGAGCAGTACTTC	CASSLLSGLYEQYF
TRBV19	TRBJ1-5	once	13	NA	TGTGCCAGTAGTATTCGGACTCAGCAGCCCCAGCATTTT	CASSIRTQQPQHF
TRBV6-1	TRBJ2-3	NA	16	TRBD2	TGTGCCAGCAGTGAGTTAGCGGGGGGGCCCACAGATACGCAGTATTTT	CASSELAGGPTDTQYF
TRBV2	TRBJ1-6	NA	12	NA	TGTGCCAGCAGAGGCGGAAATTCACCCCTCCACTTT	CASRGGNSPLHF
TRBV7-9	TRBJ2-4	NA	15	NA	TGTGCCAGCACCCCACAAGTCGGGGGTGAAAACATTCAGTACTTC	CASTPQVGGENIQYF
TRBV18	TRBJ1-1	NA	12	NA	TGTGCCAGCTCACCTCGGTACACTGAAGCTTTCTTT	CASSPRYTEAFF
TRBV7-6	TRBJ1-5	NA	13	NA	TGTGCCAGCAGCTTCCAGGAAAATCAGCCCCAGCATTTT	CASSFQENQPQHF
TRBV25-1	TRBJ1-4	once	15	NA	TGTGCCAGCAGTGAATTTGGAGCAACTAATGAAAAACTGTTTTTT	CASSEFGATNEKLFF
TRBV30	TRBJ2-1	NA	15	NA	TGTGCCTGGAGAGAGCGGGCCATACCGGGGAATGAGCAGTTCTTC	CAWRERAIPGNEQFF
TRBV28	TRBJ1-6	NA	14	NA	TGTGCCAGCACCAGGACAGCCTATAATTCACCCCTCCACTTT	CASTRTAYNSPLHF
TRBV5-4	TRBJ2-3	NA	16	NA	TGTGCCAGCAGCTTGGTCGGCGGCGGGGCAACAGATACGCAGTATTTT	CASSLVGGGATDTQYF
TRBV4-2	TRBJ2-1	NA	16	NA	TGTGCCAGCAGCCAAGTACTTGGCACTACAGGGTATGAGCAGTTCTTC	CASSQVLGTTGYEQFF
TRBV7-9	TRBJ2-3	NA	19	NA	TGTGCCAGCAGACCCTCTCTCGGCACCAACTCACGACTCACAGATACGCAGTATTTT	CASRPSLGTNSRLTDTQYF
TRBV5-6	TRBJ2-5	NA	14	TRBD2	TGTGCCAGCAGCTTTGTTACTAGCGGGTCGGCCCAGTACTTC	CASSFVTSGSAQYF
TRBV6-5	TRBJ2-1	NA	14	TRBD1	TGTGCCAGCAGTCGGACAGGGGTCTTCGATGAGCAGTTCTTC	CASSRTGVFDEQFF
TRBV28	TRBJ2-4	NA	13	NA	TGTGCCAGCAGTCCCGGCGGGGTAAACATTCAGTACTTC	CASSPGGVNIQYF
TRBV27	TRBJ2-1	NA	14	TRBD2	TGTGCCAGCACGGTCGCGGGAGGCTTCAATGAGCAGTTCTTC	CASTVAGGFNEQFF
TRBV5-1	TRBJ2-2	NA	15	NA	TGCGCCAGCAGCAGGACAGCAGCGAACACCGGGGAGCTGTTTTTT	CASSRTAANTGELFF
TRBV7-9	TRBJ2-7	NA	16	NA	TGTGCCAGCAGCTTAGGTGCGGAGGGCCATTCCTACGAGCAGTACTTC	CASSLGAEGHSYEQYF
TRBV7-9	TRBJ1-2	once	13	TRBD1	TGTGCCAGCAGCGCGACAGGGTACTATGGCTACACCTTC	CASSATGYYGYTF
TRBV4-1	TRBJ2-3	NA	15	TRBD2	TGCGCCAGCAGCCTCTCCGGGACTAGCGGAGATACGCAGTATTTT	CASSLSGTSGDTQYF
TRBV7-2	TRBJ1-2	NA	13	NA	TGTGCCAGCAGCTTAGGGGGCGCCTATGGCTACACCTTC	CASSLGGAYGYTF
TRBV6-6	TRBJ2-7	NA	14	TRBD2	TGTGCCAGCAGTTACTTACTAGCGGGAGGCGAGCAGTACTTC	CASSYLLAGGEQYF
TRBV5-6	TRBJ1-2	NA	14	TRBD1	TGTGCCAGCGCATCCAGGGGGGCCTCCTATGGCTACACCTTC	CASASRGASYGYTF
TRBV11-2	TRBJ2-5	NA	14	NA	TGTGCCAGCAGCTTGGGCAGGGCCCAAGAGACCCAGTACTTC	CASSLGRAQETQYF
TRBV29-1	TRBJ2-1	NA	13	TRBD2	TGCAGCGTTATCGGCGGGAGCGTCTATGAGCAGTTCTTC	CSVIGGSVYEQFF
TRBV19	TRBJ2-7	few	15	NA	TGTGCCAGTAGTATAGTACCCGGCGGGTCCTACGAGCAGTACTTC	CASSIVPGGSYEQYF